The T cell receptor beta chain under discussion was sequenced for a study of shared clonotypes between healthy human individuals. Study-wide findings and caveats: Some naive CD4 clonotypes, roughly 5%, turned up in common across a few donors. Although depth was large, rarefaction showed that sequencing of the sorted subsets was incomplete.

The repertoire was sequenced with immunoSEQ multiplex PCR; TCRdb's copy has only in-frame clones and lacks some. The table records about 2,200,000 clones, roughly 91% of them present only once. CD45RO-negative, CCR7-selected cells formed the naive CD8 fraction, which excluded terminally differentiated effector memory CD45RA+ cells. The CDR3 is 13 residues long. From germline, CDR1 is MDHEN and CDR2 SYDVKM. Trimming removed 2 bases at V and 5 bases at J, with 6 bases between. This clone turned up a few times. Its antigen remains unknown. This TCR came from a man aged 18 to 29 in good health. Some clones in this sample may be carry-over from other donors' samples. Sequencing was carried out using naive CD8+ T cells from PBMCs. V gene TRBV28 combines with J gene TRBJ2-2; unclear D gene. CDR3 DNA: TGTGCCAGCAGTTTAGGATGGACCGGGGAGCTGTTTTTT. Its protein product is CASSLGWTGELFF.